This T cell receptor (beta chain) was found in a study of blood T cell repertoires in COVID-19. About the study: Both acute and convalescent COVID-19 samples were obtained from the United States, Italy and Spain. Sources were T cells, B-cell-depleted T cells, or PBMCs; the material itself was cDNA or gDNA.

This CDR3 has 15 residues. In germline, CDR1 is SNHLY, CDR2 FYNNEI. V dropped 6 bases and J dropped 1; count of bases not matched to a gene: 2. In the original processing: Estimation of nucleated cell counts relied on the amplification of reference gene primers. TCRdb keeps only in-frame clones here, not all; method: immunoSEQ multiplex PCR. V, J and clone size derive from that table, while D and trimming were established from the DNA sequence. The table records approximately 360,000 clones, 85% to 90% of them present only once. This TCR came from a man aged 18 to 29 with active or convalescent COVID-19. The chain joins TRBV2 to TRBJ2-2, with 10 positions matching TRBD1. Sequencing input: peripheral blood. CDR3 region: CASSGDRGNTGELFF. CDR3 sequence (DNA): TGTGCCAGCAGCGGGGACAGGGGGAACACCGGGGAGCTGTTTTTT.